One sample yielded the 7 T cell receptor beta chains listed below, sequenced in a study of beta chain features in type 1 diabetes. cDNA synthesis used the whole RNA isolate, giving expressed TCRB sequences. Profiling relied on immunoSEQ multiplex PCR, and the TCRdb table lists in-frame clones only, not all of them. The sample has about 620,000 clones; less than 20% are singletons. Source material: naive CD4+ T cells from blood. The source is a man between 18 and 35 years old in good health.

The chain uses TRBV2 and TRBJ1-5; 7 nucleotides line up with TRBD1. The V and J ends lost 5 bases and 5 bases, in that order; junction bases with no gene match: 9. The length of the CDR3 is 15 residues. Germline V gene sequence: CDR1 SNHLY, CDR2 FYNNEI. The CDR3 nucleotides read TGTGCCAGCAGTCGTGACAGGGTATCGGATCAGCCCCAGCATTTT. This sequence encodes CASSRDRVSDQPQHF.

In nucleotides, the CDR3 is TGTGCCAGCAGCCCCGAGTCAGGGAACGAGCAGTACTTC. It specifies CASSPESGNEQYF. The rearrangement joins TRBV7-3 to TRBJ2-7, with D possibly being TRBD1 (5 bases). Germline values: CDR1 SGHTA, CDR2 FQGTGA. V shed 5 bases and J shed 5 bases, with 13 bases lying between them. The CDR3 loop spans 13 amino acids.

This clone appeared a few times. The genes are TRBV6-4 and TRBJ2-7; D is uncertain. The CDR3 is 11 residues long. Germline V CDR1 and CDR2: MRHNA, SNTAGT. Trimming removed 7 bases at V and 1 base at J, with 5 bases between. The CDR3 is CASTFSYEQYF. The CDR3 region has the DNA TGTGCCAGCACCTTTTCCTACGAGCAGTACTTC.

J is TRBJ1-2 and V is TRBV7-3; TRBD1 might be the D (6 bases). CDR1 is SGHTA and CDR2 is FQGTGA in the germline V gene. The germline V and J ends were trimmed by 4 bases and 4 bases, with 13 bases remaining between them. There are 14 residues in the CDR3. Here the CDR3 DNA reads TGTGCCAGCAGCTCCTCCGGACAGCCCTATGGCTACACCTTC. Residues: CASSSSGQPYGYTF.

Worth noting for this clone: The sample carries other DNA sequences with the same CDR3. The rearrangement joins TRBV7-3 to TRBJ2-5; 7 bases map to TRBD1. The germline CDR1 and CDR2 sequences are SGHTA and FQGTGA. With V trimmed by 2 bases and J by 3 bases, 0 bases remained unmatched. The CDR3 covers 13 residues. For the CDR3, the DNA is TGTGCCAGCAGCTTAGACAGGGAAGAGACCCAGTACTTC. It encodes CASSLDREETQYF.

This clone has more than one count but fewer than ten. The chain is built from TRBV9 and TRBJ2-5; D is perhaps TRBD1 or TRBD2 (5 bases each). This CDR3 has 16 residues. From germline, CDR1 is SGDLS and CDR2 YYNGEE. V lost 0 bases to trimming and J lost 1 base, with 13 bases between them. The CDR3 coding sequence is TGTGCCAGCAGCGTAGCTTTGGGGGTAGGCCAAGAGACCCAGTACTTC. This codes for CASSVALGVGQETQYF.

This clone was seen more than once but under ten times. The rearrangement uses TRBV10-3 and TRBJ1-2; unclear D gene. Germline loops: CDR1 ENHRY, CDR2 SYGVKD. With 4 bases removed from V and 8 bases from J, the gap between germline ends came to 17 bases. The CDR3 spans 14 residues. DNA for the CDR3: TGTGCCATCAGTGGGGCCAGGCCTACTATCGGCTACACCTTC. Encoded protein: CAISGARPTIGYTF.